The clone carrying this TCR beta chain came up a few times. Germline V CDR1 and CDR2: SEHNR, FQNEAQ (reference sequence). Losses at the gene ends were 5 bases for V and 2 bases for J; bases not matched to a gene: 9. The CDR3 is 15 residues long. The authors prepared the TCRbeta library with unique molecular identifiers. One entry per CDR3 protein results from TCRdb running MiXCR on the PCR reads. The sample includes some 840,000 distinct CDR3 sequences, 16% seen only once; the top ten take approximately 5%. The data belong to a study of T-cell reconstitution after alpha-beta-depleted transplantation in children.

The chain carries TRBV7-9 and TRBJ2-7; 7 bases are a match to TRBD1. Here the sequenced sample was PBMCs, mostly from graft donor cells, taken 360 days after TCRalphabeta/CD19-depleted stem cell transplant. This sequence was found in a male patient younger than 18 who had a stem cell transplant for acute lymphoblastic leukemia, so the T cells may come from the graft donor. The CDR3 loop is CASSPIRGKTYEQYF. CDR3 DNA sequence: TGTGCCAGCAGCCCCATCAGGGGGAAGACCTACGAGCAGTACTTC. The variable domain in full, completed from reference TRBV7-9 and TRBJ2-7, reads DTGVSQNPRHKITKRGQNVTFRCDPISEHNRLYWYRQTLGQGPEFLTYFQNEAQLEKSRLLSDRFSAERPKGSFSTLEIQRTEQGDSAMYLCASSPIRGKTYEQYFGPGTRLTVT.